This passage covers 2 T cell receptor beta chains from one sample sequenced in a study of shared clonotypes between healthy human individuals. Sequencing used immunoSEQ multiplex PCR; TCRdb keeps in-frame clones, though not all of them. The sample records about 1,900,000 clones, approximately 95% being singletons. Naive CD8 cells lacked CD45RO and underwent positive selection for CCR7, leaving out terminally differentiated effector memory CD45RA+ cells. Sequenced input: naive CD8+ T cells sorted from blood. The receptors derive from a man aged 18-30 years in good health.

Worth noting for this clone: Distinct nucleotide sequences in the sample also encode this CDR3. The genes are TRBV19 and TRBJ2-7; 9 bases fit TRBD1. CDR1 LNHDA and CDR2 SQIVND come from the germline V gene (reference sequence). This CDR3 is 13 amino acids long. The J segment lost 4 bases and the V segment lost 5 bases, leaving 3 bases of the junction unmatched. CDR3 protein: CASSLTGGYEQYF. In nucleotides, the CDR3 is TGTGCCAGTAGTTTGACAGGGGGGTACGAGCAGTACTTC.

The rearrangement uses TRBV5-6 and TRBJ1-2, with D hard to call. CDR1 is SGHDT and CDR2 is YYEEEE in the germline V gene. This CDR3 spans 14 amino acids. V lost 4 bases and J 1 base, leaving 11 bases between the germline ends. CDR3 residues: CASSPGGDNYGYTF. CDR3 in DNA: TGTGCCAGCAGCCCCGGTGGGGATAACTATGGCTACACCTTC.